In its sample, the clone carrying this TCR beta chain was seen a few times. Its antigen is not identified. The ends were cut back, 7 bases at V and 5 bases at J, with 18 bases in the middle. From germline, CDR1 is SGHKS and CDR2 YYEKEE (reference sequence). The CDR3 totals 14 residues. The entry originates in a study of CD8+ T cells in alopecia areata. Whole-study findings and limits: Amid tofacitinib therapy, many expanded lesional clones stayed present in scalp and blood.

RNA extraction and reverse transcription yielded cDNA as sequencing template. Clones were read by immunoSEQ multiplex PCR, and TCRdb kept only the in-frame ones, dropping some. The sample holds 110,000 to 150,000 clones, roughly 52% seen once. Treatment of the sample: oral pan-JAK inhibitor, 5-10 mg twice daily. The gene calls are TRBV5-5 and TRBJ2-5, with a weak D call TRBD1 (5 bases). The clonotype was recovered from a human donor with alopecia areata. The sample consisted of CD8+ T cells sorted from blood, taken at week 4, from a patient treated with tofacitinib. The CDR3 is CASLPTGWGETQYF. CDR3 DNA: TGTGCCAGCTTACCCACAGGATGGGGCGAGACCCAGTACTTC.